What follows are 30 T cell receptor beta chains derived from one specimen sequenced in a study of T cells after yellow fever vaccination. TCRdb reprocessed the 5' RACE reads with MiXCR, giving one entry per CDR3 protein. The sample contains roughly 260,000 distinct CDR3 sequences, roughly 13% of which appear only once. This material consisted of CD4+ T cells sorted from PBMCs, taken 45 days after the yellow fever booster vaccination. These receptors all stem from a man younger than 40 who received the YFV17D yellow fever vaccine.

The sample holds a few counts of this clonotype. The chain couples TRBV7-2 to TRBJ2-7; D is unclear. This CDR3 comprises 12 residues. Germline loops: CDR1 SGHTA, CDR2 FQGNSA. Trimming left V 1 base short and J 6 bases short, with 7 bases between. The CDR3: CASSLERSEQYF. The CDR3 DNA sequence: TGTGCCAGCAGCTTAGAACGCTCCGAGCAGTACTTC. The full variable domain, completed using reference TRBV7-2 and TRBJ2-7, is GAGVSQSPSNKVTEKGKDVELRCDPISGHTALYWYRQSLGQGLEFLIYFQGNSAPDKSGLPSDRFSAERTGGSVSTLTIQRTQQEDSAVYLCASSLERSEQYFGPGTRLTVT.

The chain combines TRBV5-6 with TRBJ2-3; D remains ambiguous. Trimming left V 2 bases short and J 7 bases short, with 14 bases between. The CDR3 runs 14 residues. Germline V lookup: CDR1 SGHDT, CDR2 YYEEEE. CDR3 DNA: TGTGCCAGCAGCTTCGAGTCGACTGACTATACGCAGTATTTT. Its translation: CASSFESTDYTQYF. Full variable domain (remainder filled in from reference TRBV5-6 and TRBJ2-3): DAGVTQSPTHLIKTRGQQVTLRCSPKSGHDTVSWYQQALGQGPQFIFQYYEEEERQRGNFPDRFSGHQFPNYSSELNVNALLLGDSALYLCASSFESTDYTQYFGPGTRLTVL.

This clonotype turned up a few times. The chain combines TRBV7-9 with TRBJ2-7, with D possibly called TRBD1 or TRBD2 (6 bases each). The germline V gene has CDR1 SEHNR and CDR2 FQNEAQ (reference sequence). Deletions cut 5 bases from V and 2 bases from J, with 16 bases between. This CDR3 has 15 amino acids. The CDR3 region is CASSLKEGGPYEQYF. Here the CDR3 DNA reads TGTGCCAGCAGCCTCAAGGAAGGGGGGCCCTACGAGCAGTACTTC.

This sequence joins TRBV2 and TRBJ2-7, with TRBD2 matching over 7 bases. The CDR3 loop spans 15 amino acids. V lost 6 bases and J lost 1; bases outside the gene matches: 9. Germline V lookup: CDR1 SNHLY, CDR2 FYNNEI. The chain's CDR3 is CASRSGGMGSYEQYF. The DNA of the CDR3 is TGTGCCAGCAGATCGGGGGGAATGGGTTCCTACGAGCAGTACTTC.

This clonotype has a handful of counts. This chain links TRBV5-1 with TRBJ1-1; weak D call: TRBD1 (5 bases). The CDR3 spans 15 residues. V lost 4 bases and J 1 base, leaving 14 bases between the germline ends. Germline CDR1 is SGHRS and CDR2 is YFSETQ. The CDR3 protein is CASSPLGGANTEAFF. In DNA, the CDR3 is TGCGCCAGCAGCCCCCTCGGAGGGGCGAACACTGAAGCTTTCTTT.

CDR3 nucleotide sequence: TGCGCCAGCAGCCAAGATTTGACTAGCGGGAGGGCCAGAGATACGCAGTATTTT. It translates to CASSQDLTSGRARDTQYF. The gene calls are TRBV4-3 and TRBJ2-3, with 14 bases fitting TRBD2. The germline CDR1 and CDR2 sequences are LGHNA and YSLEER. V shed 0 bases and J 5 bases; nucleotides not matched to a gene: 7. CDR3 length: 18 residues.

This chain joins TRBV6-1 and TRBJ2-1; D is ambiguous. Trimming stripped 6 bases from V and 4 bases from J, with 7 bases between. The CDR3 is 12 amino acids. Germline V gene data show CDR1 as MNHNS and CDR2 as SASEGT. The CDR3 DNA sequence: TGTGCCAGCAGAGCCTGGTACAATGAGCAGTTCTTC. The encoded protein is CASRAWYNEQFF.

CDR3 amino acids: CASMEGSHGYNEQFF. CDR3 nucleotides: TGTGCCAGTATGGAGGGGTCCCACGGATACAATGAGCAGTTCTTC. The chain couples TRBV19 to TRBJ2-1; possibly TRBD2 for D (6 bases). Trimming shortened V by 7 bases and J by 4 bases, and 17 bases separated the two germline ends. This CDR3 is 15 amino acids long. CDR1 is LNHDA, CDR2 SQIVND, per germline (reference sequence).

The chain employs TRBV20-1 and TRBJ2-1; D gene uncertain. Per the germline V gene, CDR1 is DFQATT and CDR2 is SNEGSKA (reference sequence). V dropped 0 bases and J dropped 10 bases, with 25 bases sitting between them. The CDR3 totals 17 residues. This CDR3 reads CSARDEVKGKGVREQFF. CDR3 nucleotide sequence: TGCAGTGCTAGAGATGAAGTGAAGGGCAAGGGCGTCCGGGAGCAGTTCTTC.

The V and J genes are TRBV27 and TRBJ1-1; no definite D call. Germline V gene lookup returns CDR1 MNHEY and CDR2 SMNVEV (reference sequence). The CDR3 length is 16 residues. V was clipped by 2 bases and J by 1 base, with 14 bases between them. The CDR3 loop is CASSLPWLTRNTEAFF. CDR3 bases: TGTGCCAGCAGTTTACCCTGGCTAACAAGGAACACTGAAGCTTTCTTT.

This clonotype has ten or more counts. The chain links TRBV20-1 to TRBJ2-5; D is unclear. This CDR3 is built from 13 residues. Germline loops: CDR1 DFQATT, CDR2 SNEGSKA (reference sequence). V dropped 6 bases and J dropped 2 bases, with 13 bases sitting between them. CDR3: CSAKGPLQETQYF. The CDR3, as DNA: TGCAGTGCCAAGGGCCCCTTACAAGAGACCCAGTACTTC.

This clonotype was observed a few times. The chain is built from TRBV20-1 and TRBJ1-1, with D possibly being TRBD1 (5 bases). The CDR3 covers 16 residues. V gave up 0 bases and J gave up 7 bases, with 21 bases separating them. CDR1 is DFQATT and CDR2 is SNEGSKA in the germline V gene (reference sequence). The CDR3 sequence: CSARDSGPGLLGEAFF. In DNA form, the CDR3 reads TGCAGTGCTAGAGATTCTGGGCCGGGGCTCTTGGGTGAAGCTTTCTTT.

This clonotype was detected a few times. The CDR3 DNA follows: TGTGCCAGCAGCTTGTGGGGACAGACCTTACAAGAGACCCAGTACTTC. It translates to CASSLWGQTLQETQYF. This chain joins TRBV5-6 and TRBJ2-5; 7 positions agree with TRBD1. Germline values: CDR1 SGHDT, CDR2 YYEEEE. With V trimmed by 1 base and J by 2 bases, 8 bases remained unmatched. CDR3 length equals 16 residues.

In its sample, this clonotype was seen many times. CDR3 in amino acids: CASSLGLRATSYNEQFF. In nucleotides, the CDR3 is TGTGCCAGCAGCTTAGGGCTGCGTGCGACCTCATACAATGAGCAGTTCTTC. The V call is TRBV7-2, the J call TRBJ2-1; no firm D call. This CDR3 is built from 17 residues. V lost 1 base, J lost 4 bases, and 17 bases lay in between. Germline CDR1 SGHTA, CDR2 FQGNSA.

Written as DNA, the CDR3 is TGCGCCAGCAGCCTTAACGACGGGGCATCCGGGACCCAGTACTTC. It codes for CASSLNDGASGTQYF. V is TRBV5-1 and J is TRBJ2-5; D might be TRBD1 or TRBD2, each matching 5 bases. The CDR3 is 15 residues long. Germline V gene lookup returns CDR1 SGHRS and CDR2 YFSETQ. Trimming removed 4 bases at V and 7 bases at J, with 20 bases between.

V usage is TRBV5-1 and J usage is TRBJ2-5; TRBD1 matches at 8 bases. With 4 bases clipped from V and 5 bases from J, the junction kept 7 bases outside the gene matches. Germline assignment: CDR1 SGHRS and CDR2 YFSETQ. The CDR3 is 14 residues long. The CDR3 sequence is CASSTQGAQETQYF. The CDR3 nucleotides are TGCGCCAGCAGCACCCAGGGGGCGCAGGAGACCCAGTACTTC.

This clonotype was counted between two and nine times. The V call is TRBV20-1, the J call TRBJ2-7; weak D call: TRBD2 (6 bases). Trimming removed 3 bases from V and 2 bases from J, with 14 bases in between. The CDR3 runs 14 residues. In germline, CDR1 is DFQATT, CDR2 SNEGSKA (reference sequence). The CDR3 DNA reads TGCAGTGCTAGTGAGCAGGGAGGACCCTACGAGCAGTACTTC. Residues: CSASEQGGPYEQYF.

This clonotype has a count of ten or more. The rearrangement uses TRBV20-1 and TRBJ2-5; D gene ambiguous. Trimming cost V 5 bases and J 1 base, with 5 bases left between them. Germline assignment: CDR1 DFQATT and CDR2 SNEGSKA (reference sequence). The CDR3 totals 11 residues. CDR3 sequence: CSASSQETQYF. CDR3 nucleotide sequence: TGCAGTGCTTCCTCCCAAGAGACCCAGTACTTC.

This chain links TRBV6-1 with TRBJ1-5; 7 bases are a match to TRBD1. CDR1 and CDR2 from the germline V gene are MNHNS and SASEGT. CDR3 size: 15 residues. V dropped 6 bases and J dropped 7; count of bases not matched to a gene: 12. DNA for the CDR3: TGTGCCAGCAGCCCTTCGAGGGGGCGAGTGCAGCCCCAGCATTTT. Translating gives CASSPSRGRVQPQHF.

The rearrangement links TRBV20-1 to TRBJ2-6; D not resolved. The germline V gene encodes CDR1 DFQATT and CDR2 SNEGSKA (reference sequence). V lost 0 bases and J lost 0, with 3 bases in between. This CDR3 has 14 amino acids. CDR3 sequence (DNA): TGCAGTGCTAGAGACGTCTCTGGGGCCAACGTCCTGACTTTC. Its translation: CSARDVSGANVLTF.

This clonotype was detected only a few times. The chain recombines TRBV9 with TRBJ2-1; TRBD2 agrees at 8 bases. From germline, CDR1 is SGDLS and CDR2 YYNGEE. The CDR3 length is 15 residues. The V and J ends lost 4 bases and 2 bases, in that order; junction bases with no gene match: 5. In DNA, the CDR3 is TGTGCCAGCAGCACCCGACTAGCGACCTACAATGAGCAGTTCTTC. Protein sequence: CASSTRLATYNEQFF.

This clonotype was detected many times. The V call is TRBV12-3 or TRBV12-4, the J call TRBJ2-7; a weak D match, TRBD1 (6 bases). CDR3 size: 17 residues. Trimming stripped 4 bases from V and 0 bases from J, with 19 bases between. CDR3 region: CASSSNGARGNSYEQYF. CDR3 nucleotides: TGTGCCAGCAGTTCGAACGGGGCAAGGGGGAACTCCTACGAGCAGTACTTC.

The chain employs TRBV7-9 and TRBJ1-3; D uncertain. Germline V gene sequence: CDR1 SEHNR, CDR2 FQNEAQ (reference sequence). The germline V and J ends were trimmed by 4 bases and 4 bases, with 5 bases remaining between them. The CDR3 is 12 amino acids. The CDR3 DNA sequence: TGTGCCAGCAGCTCCCCCGGAAACACCATATATTTT. It is translated as CASSSPGNTIYF.

This clonotype turned up a few times. This sequence joins TRBV6-1 and TRBJ2-5; 7 bases agree with TRBD1. The V gene end was trimmed by 6 bases and the J gene end by 7 bases; junction bases not matched to a gene: 23. This CDR3 comprises 18 residues. The germline V gene has CDR1 MNHNS and CDR2 SASEGT. This CDR3 reads CASRPSRDSVQLWWTQYF. The CDR3 DNA reads as TGTGCCAGCAGACCCTCCCGGGACAGTGTCCAGTTATGGTGGACCCAGTACTTC.

Only a few counts were recorded for this clonotype. This chain uses TRBV12-3 or TRBV12-4 with TRBJ1-5, with 8 positions matching TRBD1. CDR3 length: 14 residues. V was pared by 8 bases and J by 6 bases, with 9 bases of the junction left unmatched. CDR3 nucleotide sequence: TGTGCCAGCGTTCAGGGGGCTCGAGGTCAGCCCCAGCATTTT. Protein sequence: CASVQGARGQPQHF.

This clonotype came up once. This chain links TRBV7-9 with TRBJ1-1; no clear D gene. Germline CDR1 reads SEHNR; CDR2 reads FQNEAQ (reference sequence). The germline V and J ends were trimmed by 3 bases and 3 bases, with 20 bases remaining between them. The CDR3 has 17 residues. The CDR3 DNA reads TGTGCCAGCAGCTTGGTGGCGGAGCCATCGATGGACACTGAAGCTTTCTTT. It encodes CASSLVAEPSMDTEAFF.

This clonotype has just a few counts. The chain combines TRBV3-1 with TRBJ2-7; 7 nucleotides agree with TRBD1. The V gene end was trimmed by 2 bases and the J gene end by 6 bases; junction bases not matched to a gene: 4. CDR1 and CDR2 from the germline V gene are LGHDT and YNNKEL (reference sequence). The CDR3 is 13 amino acids. The CDR3 DNA is TGTGCCAGCAGCCAAACAGGGGACGGCGAGCAGTACTTC. Its translation is CASSQTGDGEQYF.

This clonotype has more than one count but fewer than ten. This chain links TRBV7-9 with TRBJ1-4; D remains unclear. Germline values: CDR1 SEHNR, CDR2 FQNEAQ (reference sequence). This CDR3 contains 14 residues. V was shortened by 4 bases and J by 8 bases, with 14 bases between the two germline ends. CDR3 sequence (DNA): TGTGCCAGCAGCTGGCAGGCGGCGGGAGAAAAACTGTTTTTT. It codes for CASSWQAAGEKLFF.

V and J are TRBV11-2 and TRBJ2-5; D is possibly TRBD1 (5 bases). Trimming stripped 5 bases from V and 4 bases from J, with 20 bases between. The CDR3 is made up of 16 amino acids. The germline V gene has CDR1 SGHAT and CDR2 FQNNGV. CDR3 loop: CASSSGPFQGLETQYF. CDR3 nucleotide sequence: TGTGCCAGCAGCAGTGGCCCCTTTCAGGGTTTAGAGACCCAGTACTTC.

This sequence joins TRBV7-8 and TRBJ1-4, with D uncertain. The germline gives CDR1 SGHVS, CDR2 FQNEAQ. Trimming shortened V by 5 bases and J by 7 bases, and 8 bases separated the two germline ends. CDR3 size: 12 residues. As DNA, the CDR3 is TGTGCCAGCAGCCACTACGGTGAAAAACTGTTTTTT. It codes for CASSHYGEKLFF.